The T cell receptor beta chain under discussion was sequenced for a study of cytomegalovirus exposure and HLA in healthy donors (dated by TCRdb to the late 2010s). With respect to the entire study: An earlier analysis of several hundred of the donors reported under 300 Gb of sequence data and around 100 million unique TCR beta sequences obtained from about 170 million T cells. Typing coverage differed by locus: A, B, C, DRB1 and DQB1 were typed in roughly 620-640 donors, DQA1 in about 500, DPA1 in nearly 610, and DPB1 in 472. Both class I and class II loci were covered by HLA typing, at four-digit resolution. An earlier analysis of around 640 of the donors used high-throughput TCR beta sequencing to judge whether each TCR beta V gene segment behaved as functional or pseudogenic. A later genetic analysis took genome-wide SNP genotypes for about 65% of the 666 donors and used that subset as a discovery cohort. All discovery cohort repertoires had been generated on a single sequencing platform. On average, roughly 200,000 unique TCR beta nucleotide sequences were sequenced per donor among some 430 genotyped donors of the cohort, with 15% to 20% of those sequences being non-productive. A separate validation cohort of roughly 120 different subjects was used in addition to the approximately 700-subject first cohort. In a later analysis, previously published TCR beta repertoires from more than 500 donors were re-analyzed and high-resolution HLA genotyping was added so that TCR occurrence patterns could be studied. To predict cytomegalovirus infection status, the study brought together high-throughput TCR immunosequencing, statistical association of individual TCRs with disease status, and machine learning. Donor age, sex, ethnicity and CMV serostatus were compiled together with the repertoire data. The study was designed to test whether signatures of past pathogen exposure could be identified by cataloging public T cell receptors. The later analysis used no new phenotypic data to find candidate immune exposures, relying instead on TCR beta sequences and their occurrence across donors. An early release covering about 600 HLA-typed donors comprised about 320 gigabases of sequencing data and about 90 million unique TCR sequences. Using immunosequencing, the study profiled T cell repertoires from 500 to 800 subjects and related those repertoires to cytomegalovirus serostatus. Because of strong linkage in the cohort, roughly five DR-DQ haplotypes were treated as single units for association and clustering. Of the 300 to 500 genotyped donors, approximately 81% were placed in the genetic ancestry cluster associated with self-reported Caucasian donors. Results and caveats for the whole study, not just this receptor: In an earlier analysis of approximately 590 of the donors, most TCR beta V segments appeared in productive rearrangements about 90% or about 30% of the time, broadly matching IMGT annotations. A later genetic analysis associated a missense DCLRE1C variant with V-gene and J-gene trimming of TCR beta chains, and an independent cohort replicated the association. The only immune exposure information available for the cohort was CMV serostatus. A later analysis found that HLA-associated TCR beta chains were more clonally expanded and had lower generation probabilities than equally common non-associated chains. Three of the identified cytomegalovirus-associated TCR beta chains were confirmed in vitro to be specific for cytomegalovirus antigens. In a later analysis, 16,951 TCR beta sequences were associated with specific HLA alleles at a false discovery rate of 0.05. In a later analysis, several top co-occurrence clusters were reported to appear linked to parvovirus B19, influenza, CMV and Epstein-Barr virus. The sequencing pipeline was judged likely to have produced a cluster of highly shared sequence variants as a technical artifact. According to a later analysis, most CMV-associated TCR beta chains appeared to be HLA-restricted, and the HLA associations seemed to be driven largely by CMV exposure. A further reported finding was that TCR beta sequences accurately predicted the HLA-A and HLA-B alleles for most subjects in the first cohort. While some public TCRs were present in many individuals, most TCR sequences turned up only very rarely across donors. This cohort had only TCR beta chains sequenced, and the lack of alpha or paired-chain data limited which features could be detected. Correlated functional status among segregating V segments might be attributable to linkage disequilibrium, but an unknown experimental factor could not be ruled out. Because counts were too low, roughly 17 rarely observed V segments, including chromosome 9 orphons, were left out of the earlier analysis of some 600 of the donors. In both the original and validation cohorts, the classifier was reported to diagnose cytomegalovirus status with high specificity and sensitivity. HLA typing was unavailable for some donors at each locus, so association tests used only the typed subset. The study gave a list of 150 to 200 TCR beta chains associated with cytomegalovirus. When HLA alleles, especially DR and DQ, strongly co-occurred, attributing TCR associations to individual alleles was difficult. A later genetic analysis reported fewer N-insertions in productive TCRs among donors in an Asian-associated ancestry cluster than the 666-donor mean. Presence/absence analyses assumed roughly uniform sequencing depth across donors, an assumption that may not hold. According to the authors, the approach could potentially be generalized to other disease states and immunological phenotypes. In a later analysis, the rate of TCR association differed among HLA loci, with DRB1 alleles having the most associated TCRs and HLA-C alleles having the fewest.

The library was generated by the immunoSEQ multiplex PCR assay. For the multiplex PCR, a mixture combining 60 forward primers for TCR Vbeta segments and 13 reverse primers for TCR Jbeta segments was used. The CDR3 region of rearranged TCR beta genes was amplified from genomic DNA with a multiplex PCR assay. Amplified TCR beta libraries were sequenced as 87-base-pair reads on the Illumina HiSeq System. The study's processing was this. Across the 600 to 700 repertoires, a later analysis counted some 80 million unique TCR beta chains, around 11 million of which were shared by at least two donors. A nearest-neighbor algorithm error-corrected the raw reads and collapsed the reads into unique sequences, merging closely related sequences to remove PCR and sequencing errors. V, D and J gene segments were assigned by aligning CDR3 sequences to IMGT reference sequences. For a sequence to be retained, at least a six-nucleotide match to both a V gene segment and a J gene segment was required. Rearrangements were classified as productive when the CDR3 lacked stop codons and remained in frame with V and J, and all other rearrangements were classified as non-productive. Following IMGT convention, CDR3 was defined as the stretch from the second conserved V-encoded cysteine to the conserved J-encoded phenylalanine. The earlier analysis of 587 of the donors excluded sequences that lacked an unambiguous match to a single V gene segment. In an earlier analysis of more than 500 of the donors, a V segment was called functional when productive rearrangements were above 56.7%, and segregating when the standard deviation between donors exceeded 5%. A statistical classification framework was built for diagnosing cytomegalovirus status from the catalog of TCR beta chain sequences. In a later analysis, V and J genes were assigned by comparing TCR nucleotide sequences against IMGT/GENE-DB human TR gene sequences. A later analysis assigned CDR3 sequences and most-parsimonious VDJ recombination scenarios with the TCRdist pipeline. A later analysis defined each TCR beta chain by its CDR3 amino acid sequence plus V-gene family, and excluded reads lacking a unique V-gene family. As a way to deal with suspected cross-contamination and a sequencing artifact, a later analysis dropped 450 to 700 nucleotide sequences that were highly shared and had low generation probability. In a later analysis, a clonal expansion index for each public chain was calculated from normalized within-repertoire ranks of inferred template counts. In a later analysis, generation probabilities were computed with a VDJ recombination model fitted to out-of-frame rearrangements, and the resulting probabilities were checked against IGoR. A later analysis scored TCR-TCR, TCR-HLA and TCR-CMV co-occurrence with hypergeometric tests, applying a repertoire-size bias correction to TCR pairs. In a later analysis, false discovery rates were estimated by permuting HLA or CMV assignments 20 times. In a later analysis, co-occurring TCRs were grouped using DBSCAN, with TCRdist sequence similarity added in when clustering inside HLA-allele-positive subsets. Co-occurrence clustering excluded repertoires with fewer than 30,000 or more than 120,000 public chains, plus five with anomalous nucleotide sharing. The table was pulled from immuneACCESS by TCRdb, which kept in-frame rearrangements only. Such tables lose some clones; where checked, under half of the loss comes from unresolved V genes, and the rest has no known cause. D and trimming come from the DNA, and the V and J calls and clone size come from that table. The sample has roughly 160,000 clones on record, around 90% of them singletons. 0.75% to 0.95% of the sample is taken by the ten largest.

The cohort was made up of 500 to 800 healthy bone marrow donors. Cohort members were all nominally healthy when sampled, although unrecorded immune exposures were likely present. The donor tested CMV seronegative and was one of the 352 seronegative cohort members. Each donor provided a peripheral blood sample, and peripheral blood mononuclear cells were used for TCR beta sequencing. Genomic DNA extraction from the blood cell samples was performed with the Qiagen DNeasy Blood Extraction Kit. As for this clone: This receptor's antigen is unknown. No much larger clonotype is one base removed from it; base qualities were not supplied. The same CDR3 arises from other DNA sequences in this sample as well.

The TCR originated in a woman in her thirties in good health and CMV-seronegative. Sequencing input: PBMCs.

The CDR3 has the sequence CASSFSGTEAFF. The DNA sequence is as follows: TGTGCCAGCAGCTTTTCAGGCACTGAAGCTTTCTTT. The chain is assembled from TRBV11-2 and TRBJ1-1; no confident D gene assignment can be made. V sheds 3 bases and J sheds 4 bases, leaving 6 bases between their ends. Reading from cysteine to phenylalanine, the CDR3 counts 12 amino acids. Left in the record is the CDR3 DNA by itself, 36 bases read in frame from the first base. For CDR1 and CDR2, the germline V gene lists SGHAT and FQNNGV. Reference TRBV11-2 and TRBJ1-1 genes cover what lies past the CDR3, so the full variable domain is EAGVAQSPRYKIIEKRQSVAFWCNPISGHATLYWYQQILGQGPKLLIQFQNNGVVDDSQLPKDRFSAERLKGVDSTLKIQPAKLEDSAVYLCASSFSGTEAFFGQGTRLTVV.